This T cell receptor beta chain came from a study of T cell responses to AZD1222 COVID-19 vaccine. Study-level points and caveats: Reports say nearly half of spike-specific TCRs go after unmutated variant regions.

The germline V gene has CDR1 SGHDT and CDR2 YYEEEE. Deletions cut 1 base from V and 3 bases from J, with 7 bases between. The CDR3 length is 13 residues. TCRdb's table, derived via immunoSEQ multiplex PCR, lists solely in-frame clones and lacks some. The sample includes about 270,000 clones, 94% seen only once; the top ten take around 0.5%. The analysis combined second doses at about 4 or about 12 weeks. With regard to this clone: Its antigen is unidentified.

This rearrangement joins TRBV5-6 to TRBJ1-2, with D possibly matching TRBD1 (5 bases). This TCR was recovered from an adult who received the AZD1222 COVID-19 vaccine. The material was peripheral blood, obtained 28 days after the second AZD1222 dose. CDR3 sequence reads: CASSLQGDYGYTF. CDR3 coding DNA: TGTGCCAGCAGCTTGCAAGGGGACTATGGCTACACCTTC.